This T cell receptor beta chain was retrieved from a study of graft-versus-host responses after intestinal transplantation. The overall study: Tacrolimus plus steroids were given to all recipients for about 3 years, preceded by anti-thymocyte globulin induction. Findings and limits, study-wide: In patients with graft-donor T cell macrochimerism, allograft graft-versus-host to host-versus-graft clonal ratios were high.

Clones were sequenced by immunoSEQ multiplex PCR, and TCRdb holds only the in-frame ones, with some missing. Of 70,000 to 95,000 clones listed, 75% to 90% are singletons. About this clone itself: As yet, its antigen is unknown.

The ends lost 5 bases at V and 3 bases at J; junction bases unmatched: 5. The CDR3 is 14 amino acids. The germline gives CDR1 KGHSH, CDR2 LQKENI. Sequenced here: unstimulated CD4+ T cells sorted from spleen or lymph node cells, sampled before intestinal transplant. The rearrangement joins TRBV18 to TRBJ1-2, with 8 bases identical to TRBD1. The sequence derives from a human donor who received an intestinal transplant. The CDR3 nucleotides read TGTGCCAGCTCATCCGGACAGGGTCACTATGGCTACACCTTC. Protein product: CASSSGQGHYGYTF.